Below are 10 T cell receptor beta chains sequenced from a single sample in a study of OX40 agonist ivuxolimab in advanced cancers. Sequenced by immunoSEQ multiplex PCR; TCRdb stores in-frame clones only, minus some. The sample lists tens of thousands of clones, approximately 86% seen once, with approximately 19% in the top ten. Sequences were derived from CD4+ or CD8+ T cells sorted from blood, sampled in a trial of the OX40 agonist ivuxolimab. Source of these receptors: an adult with an advanced solid tumor such as melanoma, head and neck, liver or kidney cancer.

This sequence joins TRBV18 and TRBJ2-6, with 7 bases fitting TRBD1. CDR1 and CDR2 from the germline V gene are KGHSH and LQKENI. This CDR3 comprises 17 residues. V was clipped by 2 bases and J by 2 bases; unmatched bases: 6. DNA for the CDR3: TGTGCCAGCTCACCAACAAGACAGGGCACTGGGGCCAACGTCCTGACTTTC. Protein sequence: CASSPTRQGTGANVLTF.

The V gene is TRBV27, the J gene TRBJ1-1; a weak D match, TRBD1 (5 bases). In germline, CDR1 is MNHEY, CDR2 SMNVEV (reference sequence). Trimming cost V 11 bases and J 5 bases, with 12 bases left between them. The CDR3 extends over 11 amino acids. CDR3 in amino acids: CAATQGTEAFF. CDR3 in DNA: TGTGCCGCAACTCAGGGAACTGAAGCTTTCTTT.

V and J are TRBV25-1 and TRBJ1-4, with TRBD1 as a possible D gene (6 bases). The CDR3 has 14 amino acids. The V and J ends lost 3 bases and 8 bases respectively, with 13 bases between them. CDR1 is MGHDK and CDR2 is SYGVNS in the germline V gene. CDR3 sequence: CASSEGAGREKLFF. The DNA for the CDR3 is TGTGCCAGCAGTGAGGGGGCAGGGCGCGAAAAACTGTTTTTT.

This sequence joins TRBV4-1 and TRBJ2-7, with 7 nucleotides matching TRBD1. Per the germline V gene, CDR1 is MGHRA and CDR2 is YSYEKL. V lost 2 bases, J lost 0 bases, and 7 bases stayed unmatched. The CDR3 extends over 16 amino acids. CDR3 residues: CASSQRSRQGSYEQYF. The CDR3 bases are TGCGCCAGCAGCCAAAGATCTAGACAGGGCTCCTACGAGCAGTACTTC.

The chain recombines TRBV5-6 with TRBJ1-3; unclear D gene. The V and J ends lost 2 bases and 0 bases respectively, with 18 bases between them. Germline V gene lookup returns CDR1 SGHDT and CDR2 YYEEEE. The CDR3 length is 18 residues. CDR3 DNA sequence: TGTGCCAGCAGCTTCGGGTCCCCAATGCCCTTCTCTGGAAACACCATATATTTT. Its protein product is CASSFGSPMPFSGNTIYF.

Remarks on this clone: At one end, the junction sequence differs from germline, possibly due to a read error. The rearrangement joins TRBV29-1 to TRBJ2-1; 11 bases match TRBD2. Looked up from germline, CDR1 is SQVTM and CDR2 is ANQGSEA. The CDR3 sequence is 16 residues long. CDR3 nucleotide sequence: TGCAGCGTGGAAGGGACTAGCGGTTTCTCCTACAATGAGCAGTTCTTC. This encodes CSVEGTSGFSYNEQFF.

J is TRBJ1-2 and V is TRBV5-5; 8 bases agree with TRBD1. This CDR3 comprises 15 residues. Germline values: CDR1 SGHKS, CDR2 YYEKEE (reference sequence). The junction had 8 bases not matched to a gene; V was cut back by 4 bases and J by 3 bases. For the CDR3, the DNA is TGTGCCAGCAGCCTAACAGGGGGGGTAGACTATGGCTACACCTTC. This sequence encodes CASSLTGGVDYGYTF.

A single count supports this clone. The chain uses TRBV7-6 and TRBJ2-3, with TRBD2 matching 7 bases. CDR3 length equals 17 residues. The germline V gene has CDR1 SGHVS and CDR2 FNYEAQ. Losses at the gene ends were 1 base for V and 1 base for J; bases not matched to a gene: 8. CDR3 sequence (DNA): TGTGCCAGCAGCTTAGTGGGGCGGGAGTTACGCACAGATACGCAGTATTTT. It yields the protein CASSLVGRELRTDTQYF.

This chain uses TRBV28 with TRBJ1-3; D remains unclear. V lost 2 bases and J 4 bases, leaving 12 bases between the germline ends. The germline V gene has CDR1 MDHEN and CDR2 SYDVKM. The CDR3 extends over 15 amino acids. This chain's CDR3 is CASSLNPGLGNTIYF. CDR3 in DNA: TGTGCCAGCAGTTTAAATCCGGGTCTGGGAAACACCATATATTTT.

CDR3 DNA: TGTGCCAGCAGCGTGGGGGGGTTTGGCACAGATACGCAGTATTTT. It codes for CASSVGGFGTDTQYF. This rearrangement joins TRBV9 to TRBJ2-3, with 7 bases matching TRBD2. Germline V gene lookup returns CDR1 SGDLS and CDR2 YYNGEE. Germline trimming cut 2 bases from V and 1 base from J; bases unmatched to any gene: 4. This CDR3 has 15 residues.